A single sample gave rise to the 22 T cell receptor beta chains below, sequenced in a study of OX40 agonist ivuxolimab in advanced cancers. Here immunoSEQ multiplex PCR was the method, and the copy in TCRdb shows in-frame clones only, minus some. The table has more than 60,000 clones, more than 90% seen once. The specimen comprised CD4+ or CD8+ T cells sorted from blood, sampled in a trial of the OX40 agonist ivuxolimab. The receptors originated from an adult with an advanced solid tumor such as melanoma, head and neck, liver or kidney cancer.

This rearrangement joins TRBV29-1 to TRBJ2-7, with 8 bases lining up with TRBD1. Losses at the gene ends were 3 bases for V and 7 bases for J; bases not matched to a gene: 8. CDR3 length equals 13 residues. CDR1 is SQVTM, CDR2 ANQGSEA, per germline. The DNA for the CDR3 is TGCAGCGTTGAGCGACAGGGGTCCTCTGAGCAGTACTTC. It encodes CSVERQGSSEQYF.

The chain combines TRBV28 with TRBJ2-5; 9 positions match TRBD1. This CDR3 comprises 16 residues. Germline values: CDR1 MDHEN, CDR2 SYDVKM. With V trimmed by 2 bases and J by 3 bases, 7 bases remained unmatched. CDR3 DNA sequence: TGTGCCAGCAGTTTAGTCCCTGACAGGGGGGAAGAGACCCAGTACTTC. Encoded protein: CASSLVPDRGEETQYF.

The chain has TRBV19 and TRBJ1-4; D ambiguous. Germline V gives CDR1 LNHDA, CDR2 SQIVND (reference sequence). This CDR3 has 14 amino acids. The V end lost 3 bases, the J end lost 7 bases, and 12 bases lay between the germline ends. The CDR3 nucleotides are TGTGCCAGTAGTATTAATAATGGGCCTGAAAAACTGTTTTTT. This codes for CASSINNGPEKLFF.

The V call is TRBV5-1, the J call TRBJ2-2; D is unresolved. The CDR3 is 15 amino acids. Per the germline V gene, CDR1 is SGHRS and CDR2 is YFSETQ. Trimming pared 0 bases from V and 3 bases from J, leaving 9 bases between. CDR3 protein: CASSLAYGYTGELFF. Written as DNA, the CDR3 is TGCGCCAGCAGCTTGGCGTACGGGTACACCGGGGAGCTGTTTTTT.

V is TRBV5-1 and J is TRBJ2-7; D is ambiguous. Germline CDR1 reads SGHRS; CDR2 reads YFSETQ. Trimming shortened V by 0 bases and J by 5 bases, and 9 bases separated the two germline ends. The CDR3 has 13 residues. CDR3 nucleotide sequence: TGCGCCAGCAGCTTGGGGCAGAACAACGAGCAGTACTTC. It codes for CASSLGQNNEQYF.

This rearrangement joins TRBV4-2 to TRBJ2-3; D unresolved. The CDR3 runs to 11 residues. V dropped 1 base and J dropped 4 bases, with 0 bases sitting between them. CDR1 is LGHNA and CDR2 is YNFKEQ in the germline V gene. Here the CDR3 DNA reads TGTGCCAGCAGCCAAGCAGATACGCAGTATTTT. Translation: CASSQADTQYF.

This clone has a single count. The chain recombines TRBV7-2 with TRBJ2-2; no reliable D call. V lost 1 base to trimming and J lost 7 bases, with 4 bases between them. The CDR3 has 12 residues. Germline assignment: CDR1 SGHTA and CDR2 FQGNSA. The CDR3 reads CASSLGFGELFF. The CDR3 nucleotides are TGTGCCAGCAGCTTAGGGTTCGGGGAGCTGTTTTTT. The full variable domain, in which reference TRBV7-2 and TRBJ2-2 provide the parts outside the CDR3, is GAGVSQSPSNKVTEKGKDVELRCDPISGHTALYWYRQSLGQGLEFLIYFQGNSAPDKSGLPSDRFSAERTGGSVSTLTIQRTQQEDSAVYLCASSLGFGELFFGEGSRLTVL.

The chain joins TRBV28 to TRBJ2-3, with 10 nucleotides matching TRBD2. From germline, CDR1 is MDHEN and CDR2 SYDVKM. This CDR3 has 19 amino acids. The V segment lost 3 bases and the J segment 4 bases; nucleotides outside the gene matches: 16. DNA of the CDR3: TGTGCCAGCAGTTTTATCGGGACCACTAGCGGGGCCTCATCAGATACGCAGTATTTT. It codes for CASSFIGTTSGASSDTQYF.

V usage is TRBV7-3 and J usage is TRBJ2-1, with 8 bases lining up with TRBD2. The CDR3 consists of 18 residues. Germline V gives CDR1 SGHTA, CDR2 FQGTGA. The junction had 12 bases not matched to a gene; V was cut back by 0 bases and J by 5 bases. CDR3 loop: CASSLTSGADPIDNEQFF. The CDR3 DNA is TGTGCCAGCAGCTTAACTAGCGGGGCCGACCCAATCGACAATGAGCAGTTCTTC.

This chain connects TRBV7-2 to TRBJ1-5; 7 bases agree with TRBD1. The germline V gene encodes CDR1 SGHTA and CDR2 FQGNSA. Trimming took 2 bases from V and 5 from J; bases not matched to a gene: 6. The length of the CDR3 is 15 residues. CDR3 coding DNA: TGTGCCAGCAGCTTATTAGGGGGCGTCTATCAGCCCCAGCATTTT. Protein sequence: CASSLLGGVYQPQHF.

The V gene is TRBV7-2, the J gene TRBJ2-3; D might be TRBD2 (6 bases). The CDR3 length is 14 residues. Germline-derived CDR1 and CDR2 are SGHTA and FQGNSA. The V end lost 1 base, the J end lost 3 bases, and 8 bases lay between the germline ends. In DNA form, the CDR3 reads TGTGCCAGCAGCTTAGGGGGGGATACAGATACGCAGTATTTT. This gives the protein CASSLGGDTDTQYF. Combining the CDR3 with reference TRBV7-2 and TRBJ2-3 gives the whole variable domain GAGVSQSPSNKVTEKGKDVELRCDPISGHTALYWYRQSLGQGLEFLIYFQGNSAPDKSGLPSDRFSAERTGGSVSTLTIQRTQQEDSAVYLCASSLGGDTDTQYFGPGTRLTVL.

The rearrangement joins TRBV7-2 to TRBJ2-7; D is unclear. Germline values: CDR1 SGHTA, CDR2 FQGNSA. V was shortened by 5 bases and J by 0 bases, with 8 bases between the two germline ends. This CDR3 comprises 13 residues. The CDR3 reads CASSPPSSYEQYF. CDR3 DNA sequence: TGTGCCAGCAGCCCCCCGAGCTCCTACGAGCAGTACTTC.

J is TRBJ2-7 and V is TRBV7-2; D perhaps matches TRBD2 (6 bases). This CDR3 has 14 amino acids. The germline CDR1 and CDR2 sequences are SGHTA and FQGNSA. The V end was cut by 5 bases, the J end by 2 bases, with 13 bases between. CDR3 region: CASSLGGSPYEQYF. CDR3 DNA: TGTGCCAGCAGCCTGGGGGGAAGTCCCTACGAGCAGTACTTC.

V and J are TRBV6-1 and TRBJ1-5; D is perhaps TRBD1 (6 bases). V lost 11 bases and J 3 bases, leaving 17 bases between the germline ends. CDR1 and CDR2 (germline): MNHNS, SASEGT. CDR3 length: 14 residues. Here the CDR3 reads CAVTRTAPNQPQHF. CDR3 sequence (DNA): TGTGCCGTGACCCGGACAGCGCCCAATCAGCCCCAGCATTTT.

The chain is built from TRBV5-4 and TRBJ1-1; D ambiguous. Germline-derived CDR1 and CDR2 are SGHNT and YYREEE (reference sequence). V gave up 0 bases and J gave up 0 bases, with 6 bases separating them. CDR3 length equals 14 residues. CDR3 in amino acids: CASSLESVNTEAFF. The CDR3 region has the DNA TGTGCCAGCAGCTTGGAGTCGGTGAACACTGAAGCTTTCTTT.

The J gene is TRBJ2-1, the V gene TRBV2; 9 positions agree with TRBD1. The J segment lost 3 bases and the V segment lost 4 bases, leaving 1 base of the junction unmatched. The CDR3 is made up of 14 amino acids. Germline V gene sequence: CDR1 SNHLY, CDR2 FYNNEI. DNA of the CDR3: TGTGCCAGCAGTGGGGGACAGGGCTACAATGAGCAGTTCTTC. Translating it yields CASSGGQGYNEQFF.

This clone has only a few counts. This chain uses TRBV5-1 with TRBJ1-6, with TRBD1 identical over 7 bases. V shed 3 bases, J shed 7 bases, and the junction held 4 bases outside the gene matches. The germline gives CDR1 SGHRS, CDR2 YFSETQ. The CDR3 length is 14 residues. The CDR3, as DNA: TGCGCCAGCAGCTCGGGACAGATCAATTCACCCCTCCACTTT. Amino acids: CASSSGQINSPLHF.

This clone was seen once. V usage is TRBV5-8 and J usage is TRBJ2-2; 13 bases fit TRBD2. V lost 4 bases, J lost 8 bases, and 8 bases stayed unmatched. This CDR3 contains 16 residues. The germline V gene has CDR1 SGHTS and CDR2 YDEGEE. CDR3 loop: CASSPGLAGAGGELFF. The DNA for the CDR3 is TGTGCCAGCAGCCCTGGACTAGCGGGAGCCGGAGGGGAGCTGTTTTTT.

This chain connects TRBV5-1 to TRBJ2-2, with D uncertain. Between the trimmed V and J ends, which lost 4 bases and 5 bases, there was a span of 12 bases. Per the germline V gene, CDR1 is SGHRS and CDR2 is YFSETQ. This CDR3 is built from 14 residues. CDR3 nucleotide sequence: TGCGCCAGCAGCCTCCCTTCAGAGACCGGGGAGCTGTTTTTT. Translated: CASSLPSETGELFF. The full variable domain, in which reference TRBV5-1 and TRBJ2-2 provide the parts outside the CDR3, is KAGVTQTPRYLIKTRGQQVTLSCSPISGHRSVSWYQQTPGQGLQFLFEYFSETQRNKGNFPGRFSGRQFSNSRSEMNVSTLELGDSALYLCASSLPSETGELFFGEGSRLTVL.

This chain uses TRBV9 with TRBJ2-7; no firm D call. Germline-derived CDR1 and CDR2 are SGDLS and YYNGEE. V was pared by 4 bases and J by 0 bases, with 11 bases between. This CDR3 has 14 amino acids. This CDR3 reads CASSRTGASYEQYF. The CDR3 DNA reads as TGTGCCAGCAGCCGCACCGGCGCCTCCTACGAGCAGTACTTC.

The chain couples TRBV6-1 to TRBJ1-1, with a tentative D call TRBD1 (5 bases). Germline assignment: CDR1 MNHNS and CDR2 SASEGT. V lost 6 bases and J lost 1, with 9 bases in between. The length of the CDR3 is 13 residues. In nucleotides, the CDR3 is TGTGCCAGCAGGACGCAGGGGAACACTGAAGCTTTCTTT. It yields the protein CASRTQGNTEAFF.

The chain joins TRBV19 to TRBJ1-4; the D is unclear. The CDR3 runs to 13 residues. Germline CDR1 is LNHDA and CDR2 is SQIVND (reference sequence). V was shortened by 5 bases and J by 7 bases, with 11 bases between the two germline ends. CDR3 sequence: CASSPGWPEKLFF. CDR3 DNA sequence: TGTGCCAGTAGTCCGGGGTGGCCTGAAAAACTGTTTTTT. Drawing the rest from reference TRBV19 and TRBJ1-4, the complete variable domain is DGGITQSPKYLFRKEGQNVTLSCEQNLNHDAMYWYRQDPGQGLRLIYYSQIVNDFQKGDIAEGYSVSREKKESFPLTVTSAQKNPTAFYLCASSPGWPEKLFFGSGTQLSVL.